Listed below are T cell receptor beta chains from one sample, sequenced in a study of blood T cell repertoires in COVID-19. The method was immunoSEQ multiplex PCR; TCRdb's version includes in-frame clones alone and lacks a portion of them. Of fewer than 250,000 clones listed, around four fifths are singletons. Source material: peripheral blood. All receptors derive from a woman between 65 and 79 years old with active or convalescent COVID-19. CDR3s include the opening cysteine and the closing phenylalanine or tryptophan. D genes are given only for firm matches. Not all rows give a size; the values are once, few, many and, for expanded clones, a class.

v_gene,abundance,d_gene,j_gene,len,CDR3aa,CDR3nt
TRBV6-5,-,-,TRBJ1-1,15,CASSRGADGNTEAFF,TGTGCCAGCAGCCGGGGGGCTGATGGAAACACTGAAGCTTTCTTT
TRBV9,-,-,TRBJ1-1,14,CASSVGGSNTEAFF,TGTGCCAGCAGCGTAGGGGGCAGTAACACTGAAGCTTTCTTT
TRBV10-2,-,-,TRBJ1-2,14,CASSRGGRSYGYTF,TGCGCCAGCAGTAGAGGGGGAAGGTCCTATGGCTACACCTTC
TRBV27,-,TRBD1,TRBJ1-2,14,CASSPTGRGRGYTF,TGTGCCAGCAGTCCGACGGGCAGGGGGCGAGGCTACACCTTC
TRBV6-1,-,TRBD2,TRBJ2-1,16,CASSENLAGLYNEQFF,TGTGCCAGCAGTGAAAATCTAGCGGGACTCTACAATGAGCAGTTCTTC
TRBV5-6,-,-,TRBJ1-2,14,CASSLPRGRDGYTF,TGTGCCAGCAGTCTCCCCCGGGGAAGAGATGGCTACACCTTC
TRBV11-2,-,-,TRBJ2-7,16,CASSPIAWQGTYEQYF,TGTGCCAGCAGCCCCATAGCCTGGCAAGGGACATACGAGCAGTACTTC
TRBV7-2,-,-,TRBJ2-6,17,CASSFTTSTSGANVLTF,TGTGCCAGCAGCTTTACGACTTCGACCTCTGGGGCCAACGTCCTGACTTTC
TRBV7-3,-,-,TRBJ2-3,15,CASSLTGVSVDTQYF,TGTGCCAGCAGCTTAACCGGGGTCAGTGTTGATACGCAGTATTTT
TRBV7-2,few,TRBD1,TRBJ1-2,14,CASRSTGRAYGYTF,TGTGCCAGCAGATCGACAGGGCGGGCTTATGGCTACACCTTC
TRBV5-1,-,TRBD1,TRBJ2-7,15,CASSQSGQGIYEQYF,TGCGCCAGCAGCCAATCGGGACAGGGAATCTACGAGCAGTACTTC
TRBV30,-,-,TRBJ1-1,13,CALGRRRNTEAFF,TGTGCCTTGGGGAGGCGCCGGAACACTGAAGCTTTCTTT
TRBV25-1,-,-,TRBJ2-5,16,CASSELGADYQETQYF,TGTGCCAGCAGTGAGCTAGGAGCGGACTACCAAGAGACCCAGTACTTC
TRBV5-1,-,TRBD1,TRBJ1-1,16,CASMEDSRSGGTEAFF,TGCGCCAGCATGGAGGACAGCCGTTCAGGGGGCACTGAAGCTTTCTTT
TRBV10-3,-,TRBD2,TRBJ2-7,15,CAISESGGSIYEQYF,TGTGCCATCAGTGAGTCGGGAGGGAGTATTTATGAGCAGTACTTC
TRBV6-5,few,-,TRBJ1-5,15,CASSYSSRVDQPQHF,TGTGCCAGCAGTTACTCGAGCAGGGTGGATCAGCCCCAGCATTTT
TRBV7-8,-,-,TRBJ1-5,18,CASSLWWGGVREYQPQHF,TGTGCCAGCAGCTTATGGTGGGGAGGAGTAAGGGAGTATCAGCCCCAGCATTTT
TRBV5-1,few,TRBD2,TRBJ2-7,19,CASSLFLIGAGGPSYEQYF,TGCGCCAGCAGCTTGTTTTTGATTGGGGCGGGGGGCCCTTCCTACGAGCAGTACTTC
TRBV28,once,-,TRBJ1-2,18,CASSSAGENAPYSYGYTF,TGTGCCAGCAGTTCCGCCGGGGAAAACGCCCCGTATTCTTATGGCTACACCTTC
TRBV7-2,-,-,TRBJ2-2,12,CATPRRGRELFF,TGTGCCACCCCCCGCCGGGGTAGGGAGCTGTTTTTT
TRBV7-9,-,-,TRBJ1-4,12,CASRRINEKLFF,TGTGCCAGCAGGCGGATTAATGAAAAACTGTTTTTT
TRBV7-9,once,TRBD1,TRBJ2-7,16,CASSLASGTGFHEQYF,TGTGCCAGCAGCTTAGCATCCGGGACAGGGTTTCACGAGCAGTACTTC
TRBV27,-,-,TRBJ2-5,14,CASSLAGESETQYF,TGTGCCAGCAGTTTGGCAGGGGAGTCGGAGACCCAGTACTTC
TRBV7-9,-,TRBD1,TRBJ2-1,15,CASSPDRDTYNEQFF,TGTGCCAGCAGTCCGGACAGGGACACCTACAATGAGCAGTTCTTC
TRBV4-2,-,TRBD2,TRBJ2-3,15,CASSQVAGGTDTQYF,TGTGCCAGCAGCCAAGTAGCGGGGGGCACAGATACGCAGTATTTT
TRBV4-1,-,TRBD1,TRBJ1-3,15,CASSYGQGARNTIYF,TGCGCCAGCAGCTACGGACAGGGAGCACGAAACACCATATATTTT
TRBV5-6,-,-,TRBJ2-7,14,CASSLVGRSYEQYF,TGTGCCAGCAGCTTGGTGGGCCGCTCCTACGAGCAGTACTTC
TRBV19,-,-,TRBJ1-5,18,CASSMKGGAGGLNQPQHF,TGTGCCAGTAGTATGAAGGGTGGAGCGGGGGGACTCAATCAGCCCCAGCATTTT
TRBV6-5,-,TRBD1,TRBJ1-6,15,CASSLLGQGHSPLHF,TGTGCCAGCAGTTTACTCGGACAGGGGCATTCACCCCTCCACTTT
TRBV5-1,-,TRBD1,TRBJ2-3,13,CASMTGGTDTQYF,TGCGCTAGCATGACAGGGGGGACAGATACGCAGTATTTT
TRBV11-2,-,TRBD1,TRBJ1-1,14,CASSTMTGITEAFF,TGTGCCAGCAGCACGATGACAGGGATCACTGAAGCTTTCTTT
TRBV6-5,-,-,TRBJ1-1,14,CASKSETENTEAFF,TGTGCCAGCAAGAGTGAGACAGAGAACACTGAAGCTTTCTTT
TRBV5-1,-,TRBD1,TRBJ1-4,15,CASSLSTGVNEKLFF,TGCGCCAGCAGCCTCTCGACAGGGGTTAATGAAAAACTGTTTTTT
TRBV11-2,-,-,TRBJ2-2,14,CASSFYRDTGELFF,TGTGCCAGCAGCTTCTACAGGGACACCGGGGAGCTGTTTTTT
TRBV7-9,-,TRBD1,TRBJ2-2,16,CASSPQGASITGELFF,TGTGCCAGCAGTCCACAGGGGGCGTCAATCACCGGGGAGCTGTTTTTT
TRBV4-3,-,TRBD1,TRBJ1-5,15,CASSQDGTGVQPQHF,TGCGCCAGCAGCCAAGATGGGACAGGGGTACAGCCCCAGCATTTT